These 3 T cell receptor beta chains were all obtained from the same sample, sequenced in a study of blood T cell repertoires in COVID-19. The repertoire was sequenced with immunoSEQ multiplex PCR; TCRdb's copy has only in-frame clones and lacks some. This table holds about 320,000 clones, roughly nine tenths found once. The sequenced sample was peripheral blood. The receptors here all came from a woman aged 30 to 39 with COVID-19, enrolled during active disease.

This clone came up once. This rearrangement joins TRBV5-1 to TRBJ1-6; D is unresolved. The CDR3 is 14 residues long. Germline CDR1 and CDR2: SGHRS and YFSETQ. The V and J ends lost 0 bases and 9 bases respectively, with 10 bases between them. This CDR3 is CASSLEVGPSPLHF. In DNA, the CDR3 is TGCGCCAGCAGCTTGGAAGTTGGGCCTTCACCCCTCCACTTT.

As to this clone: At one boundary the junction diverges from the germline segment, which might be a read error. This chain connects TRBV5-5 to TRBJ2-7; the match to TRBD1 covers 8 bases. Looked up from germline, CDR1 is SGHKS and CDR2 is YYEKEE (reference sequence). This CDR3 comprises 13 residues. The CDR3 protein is CASSWRTGTVTDF. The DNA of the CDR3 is TGTGCCAGCAGCTGGAGGACAGGGACGGTAACGGACTTC.

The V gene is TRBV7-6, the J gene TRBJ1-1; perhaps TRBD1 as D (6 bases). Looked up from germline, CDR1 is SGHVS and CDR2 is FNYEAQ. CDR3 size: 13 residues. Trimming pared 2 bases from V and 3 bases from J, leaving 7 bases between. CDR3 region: CASSLTGYTEAFF. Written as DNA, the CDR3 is TGTGCCAGCAGCTTAACAGGGTACACTGAAGCTTTCTTT.